Presented here are 26 T cell receptor beta chains from one specimen sequenced in a study of T cells in narcolepsy. The data were produced by immunoSEQ multiplex PCR, yet TCRdb's version contains in-frame clones alone and is incomplete. The sample shows about 37,000 clones, around 80% of them seen only once. The sample comprised memory (CD45RA-) CD4+ T cells from blood. The receptors come from a human donor in good health.

The chain links TRBV11-2 to TRBJ1-2; 10 bases are a match to TRBD1. Germline V gives CDR1 SGHAT, CDR2 FQNNGV. This CDR3 has 15 residues. V lost 3 bases to trimming and J lost 4 bases; unmatched junction nucleotides: 5. In DNA form, the CDR3 reads TGTGCCAGCAGCTTCGCGGACAGGGGGATCTATGGCTACACCTTC. Encoded protein: CASSFADRGIYGYTF. The full variable domain, completed using reference TRBV11-2 and TRBJ1-2, is EAGVAQSPRYKIIEKRQSVAFWCNPISGHATLYWYQQILGQGPKLLIQFQNNGVVDDSQLPKDRFSAERLKGVDSTLKIQPAKLEDSAVYLCASSFADRGIYGYTFGSGTRLTVV.

This rearrangement joins TRBV7-9 to TRBJ2-1; D ambiguous. Trimming took 5 bases from V and 4 from J, leaving 21 bases between them. CDR3 length: 17 residues. Germline V gives CDR1 SEHNR, CDR2 FQNEAQ (reference sequence). The CDR3 protein is CASSPLRLVSKYNEQFF. CDR3 DNA: TGTGCCAGCAGCCCCCTACGATTAGTCTCAAAATACAATGAGCAGTTCTTC.

The J gene is TRBJ1-1, the V gene TRBV14; TRBD1 matches 10 bases. V was clipped by 4 bases and J by 6 bases; unmatched bases: 8. Germline lookup yields CDR1 SGHDN and CDR2 FVKESK. This CDR3 contains 15 residues. The CDR3 sequence is CASSRQGAFFSEAFF. CDR3 nucleotides: TGTGCCAGCAGCCGACAGGGGGCCTTTTTCTCTGAAGCTTTCTTT. Full variable domain (missing parts from reference TRBV14 and TRBJ1-1): EAGVTQFPSHSVIEKGQTVTLRCDPISGHDNLYWYRRVMGKEIKFLLHFVKESKQDESGMPNNRFLAERTGGTYSTLKVQPAELEDSGVYFCASSRQGAFFSEAFFGQGTRLTVV.

The chain has TRBV5-6 and TRBJ1-5; 9 nucleotides align to TRBD1. The J segment lost 7 bases and the V segment lost 4 bases, leaving 6 bases of the junction unmatched. This CDR3 comprises 14 residues. Germline assignment: CDR1 SGHDT and CDR2 YYEEEE. CDR3 DNA sequence: TGTGCCAGCAGCCTGACAGGGGGAGACCAGCCCCAGCATTTT. This translates into CASSLTGGDQPQHF.

The J gene is TRBJ2-5, the V gene TRBV30; D not resolved. V was pared by 2 bases and J by 0 bases, with 4 bases between. Germline assignment: CDR1 GTSNPN and CDR2 SVGIG (reference sequence). This CDR3 contains 12 residues. This chain's CDR3 is CAWSLYQETQYF. CDR3 sequence (DNA): TGTGCCTGGAGTCTATACCAAGAGACCCAGTACTTC.

This clone was found a few times. The DNA of the CDR3 is TGCGCCAGCAGCCAAGAAGGGAAGGGGCGCGACGAGCAGTACTTC. Translation gives CASSQEGKGRDEQYF. The J gene is TRBJ2-7, the V gene TRBV4-3, with a possible D match to TRBD1 (5 bases). Germline V gives CDR1 LGHNA, CDR2 YSLEER. The CDR3 length is 15 residues. Trimming took off 0 bases at V and 5 bases at J, with 14 bases between the two ends.

The rearrangement uses TRBV7-9 and TRBJ1-1, with 8 positions matching TRBD1. V lost 3 bases to trimming and J lost 1 base; unmatched junction nucleotides: 4. The CDR3 is made up of 15 amino acids. Germline CDR1 SEHNR, CDR2 FQNEAQ (reference sequence). The CDR3 coding sequence is TGTGCCAGCAGCTTGGGGACAGGAAAGAACACTGAAGCTTTCTTT. It is translated as CASSLGTGKNTEAFF.

The rearrangement uses TRBV28 and TRBJ1-2; tentative D call: TRBD1 (6 bases). This CDR3 contains 12 residues. Germline values: CDR1 MDHEN, CDR2 SYDVKM. V was cut by 3 bases and J by 8 bases, with 10 bases left in between. The CDR3 nucleotides are TGTGCCAGCAGTTTTTCGGGGGGCGGCTACACCTTC. This encodes CASSFSGGGYTF.

This chain uses TRBV11-2 with TRBJ2-1; 7 bases align to TRBD2. The CDR3 totals 15 residues. The germline V gene has CDR1 SGHAT and CDR2 FQNNGV. After removal of 3 bases from V and 4 bases from J, the junction contained 6 bases not matched to a gene. Here the CDR3 reads CASSLGLADYNEQFF. CDR3 in DNA: TGTGCCAGCAGCTTGGGGCTAGCGGATTACAATGAGCAGTTCTTC.

The rearrangement joins TRBV12-5 to TRBJ1-5; possibly TRBD1 for D (6 bases). CDR1 and CDR2 (germline): LGHNT, FRNRAP. The CDR3 consists of 15 residues. Trimming cost V 6 bases and J 4 bases, with 16 bases left between them. CDR3 coding DNA: TGTGCTAGTGGCCCCGGGACAACGGAGAATCAGCCCCAGCATTTT. It yields the protein CASGPGTTENQPQHF.

This chain's CDR3 is CASRPGQVPYEQYF. Here the CDR3 DNA reads TGTGCCAGCAGACCGGGACAGGTACCCTACGAGCAGTACTTC. The chain carries TRBV27 and TRBJ2-7; TRBD1 agrees at 8 bases. The CDR3 loop spans 14 amino acids. CDR1 is MNHEY and CDR2 is SMNVEV in the germline V gene (reference sequence). With V trimmed by 6 bases and J by 2 bases, 6 bases remained unmatched.

The chain has TRBV5-8 and TRBJ1-2; TRBD1 matches 12 bases. J lost 7 bases, V lost 2 bases, and 9 bases had no gene match. The CDR3 extends over 16 amino acids. The germline V gene encodes CDR1 SGHTS and CDR2 YDEGEE. CDR3 DNA: TGTGCCAGCAGCTTCGGGACAGGGGGCAGGATGAGTGGCTACACCTTC. This gives the protein CASSFGTGGRMSGYTF.

V is TRBV6-1 and J is TRBJ1-1; tentatively, D is TRBD1 (6 bases). V lost 4 bases, J lost 5 bases, and 14 bases lay in between. Germline CDR1 is MNHNS and CDR2 is SASEGT. This CDR3 is built from 14 residues. The DNA for the CDR3 is TGTGCCAGCAGTGTTGGCAGGGGTGGAACTGAAGCTTTCTTT. This translates into CASSVGRGGTEAFF.

This clone appeared once. The chain uses TRBV4-3 and TRBJ1-5, with unresolved D. This CDR3 region has 15 residues. CDR1 is LGHNA, CDR2 YSLEER, per germline. The V and J ends lost 0 bases and 0 bases respectively, with 6 bases between them. The CDR3 protein is CASSQDRDSNQPQHF. CDR3 in DNA: TGCGCCAGCAGCCAAGACAGAGATAGCAATCAGCCCCAGCATTTT.

The chain employs TRBV9 and TRBJ2-1; TRBD1 is a possible D gene (5 bases). This CDR3 comprises 14 residues. Germline V CDR1 and CDR2: SGDLS, YYNGEE. Trimming shortened V by 3 bases and J by 10 bases, and 17 bases separated the two germline ends. DNA of the CDR3: TGTGCCAGCAGCGAGCCATATGTAGGGGCCGAGCAGTTCTTC. Translation: CASSEPYVGAEQFF.

The genes are TRBV6-5 and TRBJ2-1; the match to TRBD2 covers 9 bases. The trim removed 6 bases at V and 7 bases at J, leaving 10 bases unmatched. CDR1 MNHEY and CDR2 SVGAGI come from the germline V gene. The CDR3 spans 15 residues. This CDR3 is CASRPTRAGGNEQFF. CDR3 DNA sequence: TGTGCCAGCAGGCCAACCCGGGCGGGGGGGAATGAGCAGTTCTTC.

This rearrangement joins TRBV7-6 to TRBJ2-1; D not resolved. V lost 4 bases to trimming and J lost 2 bases, with 12 bases between them. Germline V gives CDR1 SGHVS, CDR2 FNYEAQ. This CDR3 contains 15 residues. This chain's CDR3 is CASSSARSPYNEQFF. The CDR3 DNA reads TGTGCCAGCAGCTCAGCGCGATCGCCCTACAATGAGCAGTTCTTC. The variable domain in full, with the rest retrieved from reference TRBV7-6 and TRBJ2-1, is GAGVSQSPRYKVTKRGQDVALRCDPISGHVSLYWYRQALGQGPEFLTYFNYEAQQDKSGLPNDRFSAERPEGSISTLTIQRTEQRDSAMYRCASSSARSPYNEQFFGPGTRLTVL.

This chain links TRBV21-1 with TRBJ1-1; whether TRBD1, the table's D call, matches the DNA was not checked. TRBV21-1 is an annotated pseudogene. The CDR3 loop spans 14 amino acids. For the CDR3, the DNA is TGTGCCAGCAGCAGCGACAGGGTCCGCACTGAAGCTTTCTTT. This gives the protein CASSSDRVRTEAFF.

The V gene is TRBV5-1, the J gene TRBJ1-1; tentatively, D is TRBD1 (6 bases). Germline V gene data show CDR1 as SGHRS and CDR2 as YFSETQ. This CDR3 is 14 amino acids long. V was clipped by 4 bases and J by 7 bases, with 17 bases between them. The CDR3 sequence is CASSPGGKLGEAFF. CDR3 DNA: TGCGCCAGCAGCCCGGGGGGCAAACTGGGTGAAGCTTTCTTT.

This clone was detected only a few times. The chain employs TRBV18 and TRBJ1-4, with D uncertain. V gave up 1 base and J gave up 6 bases, with 3 bases separating them. The CDR3 sequence is 12 residues long. The germline V gene has CDR1 KGHSH and CDR2 LQKENI. CDR3 region: CASSPRDEKLFF. In DNA form, the CDR3 reads TGTGCCAGCTCACCACGGGATGAAAAACTGTTTTTT.

The chain couples TRBV19 to TRBJ1-5, with a tentative D call TRBD1 (6 bases). Trimming removed 6 bases at V and 0 bases at J, with 9 bases between. The CDR3 has 14 residues. CDR1 is LNHDA, CDR2 SQIVND, per germline (reference sequence). DNA for the CDR3: TGTGCCAGTAGGAGGACAGATAGCAATCAGCCCCAGCATTTT. It encodes CASRRTDSNQPQHF.

This clone showed up just once. The DNA for the CDR3 is TGTGCCAGCACCCTTACAGGGGGTTTAGGCTATGGCTACACCTTC. Translated, it gives CASTLTGGLGYGYTF. The V gene is TRBV7-2, the J gene TRBJ1-2, with 8 positions matching TRBD1. V shed 7 bases and J 4 bases; nucleotides not matched to a gene: 11. This CDR3 comprises 15 residues. Looked up from germline, CDR1 is SGHTA and CDR2 is FQGNSA.

V is TRBV7-6 and J is TRBJ1-6, with no clear D. V was shortened by 5 bases and J by 5 bases, with 16 bases between the two germline ends. Per the germline V gene, CDR1 is SGHVS and CDR2 is FNYEAQ. The CDR3 contains 16 residues. The chain's CDR3 is CASSPDRWGNNSPLHF. The CDR3 DNA is TGTGCCAGCAGCCCAGATAGGTGGGGTAATAATTCACCCCTCCACTTT.

This rearrangement joins TRBV19 to TRBJ1-2; D not resolved. The CDR3 consists of 14 residues. The germline CDR1 and CDR2 sequences are LNHDA and SQIVND (reference sequence). Trimming removed 2 bases from V and 6 bases from J, with 13 bases in between. CDR3 sequence: CASSIRAGGNGYTF. CDR3 coding DNA: TGTGCCAGTAGTATACGGGCAGGAGGGAATGGCTACACCTTC.

The chain recombines TRBV5-4 with TRBJ2-7, with D perhaps being TRBD1 or TRBD2 (7 bases each). Germline CDR1 reads SGHNT; CDR2 reads YYREEE (reference sequence). The V end was cut by 4 bases, the J end by 7 bases, with 21 bases between. The CDR3 is made up of 15 amino acids. CDR3 residues: CASSGRETDRAEQYF. In nucleotides, the CDR3 is TGTGCCAGCAGCGGGAGGGAAACCGACAGGGCAGAGCAGTACTTC.

The chain has TRBV7-8 and TRBJ2-7; weak D call: TRBD2 (7 bases). The CDR3 runs to 15 residues. Trimming pared 5 bases from V and 6 bases from J, leaving 20 bases between. Germline-derived CDR1 and CDR2 are SGHVS and FQNEAQ. DNA of the CDR3: TGTGCCAGCAGCCCGGGGGGCCGAAGAGTGGGCGAGCAGTACTTC. It codes for CASSPGGRRVGEQYF.